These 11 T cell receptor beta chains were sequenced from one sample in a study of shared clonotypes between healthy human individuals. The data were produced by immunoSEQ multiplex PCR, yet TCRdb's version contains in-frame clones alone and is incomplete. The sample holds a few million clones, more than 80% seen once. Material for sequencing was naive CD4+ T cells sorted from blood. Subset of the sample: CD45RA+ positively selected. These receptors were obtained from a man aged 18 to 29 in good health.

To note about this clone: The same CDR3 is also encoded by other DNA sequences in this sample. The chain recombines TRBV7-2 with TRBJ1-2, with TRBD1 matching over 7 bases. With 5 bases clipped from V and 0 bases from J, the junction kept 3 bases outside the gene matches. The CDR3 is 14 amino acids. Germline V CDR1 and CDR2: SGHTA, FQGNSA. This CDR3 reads CASSLGTANYGYTF. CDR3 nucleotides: TGTGCCAGCAGCCTGGGGACAGCTAACTATGGCTACACCTTC.

The CDR3 sequence: CASSPSQQGALTEAFF. CDR3 DNA sequence: TGTGCCAGCTCACCAAGTCAACAGGGGGCGCTTACTGAAGCTTTCTTT. The chain recombines TRBV18 with TRBJ1-1, with TRBD1 identical over 9 bases. This CDR3 has 16 amino acids. V lost 2 bases to trimming and J lost 5 bases; unmatched junction nucleotides: 9. Per the germline V gene, CDR1 is KGHSH and CDR2 is LQKENI.

CDR3 loop: CASSWTGGRYEQYF. Here the CDR3 DNA reads TGCGCCAGCAGCTGGACAGGGGGCAGGTACGAGCAGTACTTC. J is TRBJ2-7 and V is TRBV5-1; 11 bases agree with TRBD1. V was clipped by 3 bases and J by 4 bases; unmatched bases: 3. This CDR3 comprises 14 residues. Per the germline V gene, CDR1 is SGHRS and CDR2 is YFSETQ.

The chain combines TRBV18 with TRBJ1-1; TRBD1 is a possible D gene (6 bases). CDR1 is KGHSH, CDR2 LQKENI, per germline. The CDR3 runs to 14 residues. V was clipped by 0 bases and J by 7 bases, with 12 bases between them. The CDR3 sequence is CASSPPGRQDEAFF. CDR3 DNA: TGTGCCAGCTCACCACCGGGGAGACAGGATGAAGCTTTCTTT.

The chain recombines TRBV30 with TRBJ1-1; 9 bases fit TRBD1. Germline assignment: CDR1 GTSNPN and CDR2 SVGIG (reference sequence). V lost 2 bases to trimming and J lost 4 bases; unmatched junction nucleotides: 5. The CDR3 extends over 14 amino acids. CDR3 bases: TGTGCCTGGAGTCGACAGGGGGTGGTCACTGAAGCTTTCTTT. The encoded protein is CAWSRQGVVTEAFF.

CDR3 sequence: CASSLAGQGAPWETQYF. CDR3 in DNA: TGCGCCAGCAGCTTGGCTGGACAGGGGGCACCGTGGGAGACCCAGTACTTC. The V gene is TRBV5-1, the J gene TRBJ2-5; the match to TRBD1 covers 11 bases. The CDR3 extends over 17 amino acids. The germline CDR1 and CDR2 sequences are SGHRS and YFSETQ. Germline trimming cut 0 bases from V and 5 bases from J; bases unmatched to any gene: 9. Together with reference TRBV5-1 and TRBJ2-5, the CDR3 gives the full variable domain: KAGVTQTPRYLIKTRGQQVTLSCSPISGHRSVSWYQQTPGQGLQFLFEYFSETQRNKGNFPGRFSGRQFSNSRSEMNVSTLELGDSALYLCASSLAGQGAPWETQYFGPGTRLLVL.

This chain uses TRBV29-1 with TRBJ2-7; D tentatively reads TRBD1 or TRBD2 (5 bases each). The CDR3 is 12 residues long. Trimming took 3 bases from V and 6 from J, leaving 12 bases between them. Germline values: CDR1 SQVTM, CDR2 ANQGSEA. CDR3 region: CSVDLPGREQYF. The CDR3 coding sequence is TGCAGCGTTGACCTCCCGGGGCGCGAGCAGTACTTC.

DNA for the CDR3: TGTGCCAGCAGCCCAGAGACTAGCACAGATACGCAGTATTTT. Amino acid sequence: CASSPETSTDTQYF. The V and J genes are TRBV5-4 and TRBJ2-3; no clear D. CDR3 length: 14 residues. Germline assignment: CDR1 SGHNT and CDR2 YYREEE (reference sequence). V lost 4 bases and J 0 bases, leaving 9 bases between the germline ends.

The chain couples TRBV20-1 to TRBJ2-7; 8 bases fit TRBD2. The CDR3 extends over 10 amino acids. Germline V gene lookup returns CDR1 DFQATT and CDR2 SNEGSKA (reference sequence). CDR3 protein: CAGGSSEQYF. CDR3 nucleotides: TGCGCGGGAGGATCTAGCGAGCAGTACTTC.

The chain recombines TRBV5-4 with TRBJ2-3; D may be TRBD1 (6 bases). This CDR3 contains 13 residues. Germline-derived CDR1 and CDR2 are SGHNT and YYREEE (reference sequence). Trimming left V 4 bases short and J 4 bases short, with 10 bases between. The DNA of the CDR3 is TGTGCCAGCAGCCTAGACAGGCCAGATACGCAGTATTTT. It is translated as CASSLDRPDTQYF. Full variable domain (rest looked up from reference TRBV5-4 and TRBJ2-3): ETGVTQSPTHLIKTRGQQVTLRCSSQSGHNTVSWYQQALGQGPQFIFQYYREEENGRGNFPPRFSGLQFPNYSSELNVNALELDDSALYLCASSLDRPDTQYFGPGTRLTVL.

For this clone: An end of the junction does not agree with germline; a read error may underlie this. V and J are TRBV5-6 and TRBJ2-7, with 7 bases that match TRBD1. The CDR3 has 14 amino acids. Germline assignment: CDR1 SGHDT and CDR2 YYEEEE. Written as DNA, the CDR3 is TGTGCCAACAGCTTCGAGGACAGGATCTACGAGCAGTACTTC. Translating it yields CANSFEDRIYEQYF.